A single sample gave rise to the 6 T cell receptor beta chains below, sequenced in a study of regulatory T cells in long-lasting Graves disease. Both iRepertoire HTBI primers and Arm-PCR of CDR3 regions were used to build the TCR beta libraries. TCRdb re-called the multiplex PCR reads with MiXCR, one entry per CDR3 protein. The table lists some 320,000 distinct CDR3 sequences, 15% to 20% of them singletons. Regarding time point: newly diagnosed GD, antithyroid drugs for less than 3 months. PBMC-extracted RNA yielded the TCR library. The source material was peripheral blood mononuclear cells (PBMCs), sampled at new diagnosis, from a patient treated with antithyroid drugs. The source of these receptors is a female donor with Graves disease.

This clonotype was detected ten times or more. V usage is TRBV9 and J usage is TRBJ1-2; 7 bases map to TRBD1. Germline assignment: CDR1 SGDLS and CDR2 YYNGEE. The CDR3 extends over 15 amino acids. The V gene end was trimmed by 4 bases and the J gene end by 3 bases; junction bases not matched to a gene: 9. The CDR3 bases are TGTGCCAGCAGCCCACGGACAGGTTTTGACTATGGCTACACCTTC. This translates into CASSPRTGFDYGYTF. The whole variable domain, filled in from reference TRBV9 and TRBJ1-2, reads DSGVTQTPKHLITATGQRVTLRCSPRSGDLSVYWYQQSLDQGLQFLIQYYNGEERAKGNILERFSAQQFPDLHSELNLSSLELGDSALYFCASSPRTGFDYGYTFGSGTRLTVV.

This clonotype was seen many times. The V gene is TRBV28, the J gene TRBJ2-7; 9 positions match TRBD2. This CDR3 is built from 17 residues. Germline V gene sequence: CDR1 MDHEN, CDR2 SYDVKM. With 3 bases clipped from V and 3 bases from J, the junction kept 12 bases outside the gene matches. The CDR3 nucleotides read TGTGCCAGCAGTTTTATCTTTGTTGGTAGCGGGAGCTACGAGCAGTACTTC. The encoded protein is CASSFIFVGSGSYEQYF.

Many counts were recorded for this clonotype. The V and J genes are TRBV24-1 and TRBJ2-5; D possibly corresponds to TRBD2 (5 bases). The CDR3 totals 16 residues. The germline gives CDR1 KGHDR, CDR2 SFDVKD. V gave up 1 base and J gave up 5 bases, with 16 bases separating them. CDR3 sequence reads: CATSDFQAGGGETQYF. The CDR3 DNA reads TGTGCCACCAGTGATTTTCAGGCGGGCGGCGGGGAGACCCAGTACTTC.

This clonotype was detected ten times or more. The V and J genes are TRBV29-1 and TRBJ2-3; 10 nucleotides line up with TRBD2. The CDR3 extends over 16 amino acids. With V trimmed by 6 bases and J by 3 bases, 12 bases remained unmatched. The germline CDR1 and CDR2 sequences are SQVTM and ANQGSEA. DNA for the CDR3: TGCAGCGTCCCGTGGCGGCTAGCGGGAGTTACAGATACGCAGTATTTT. Translating it yields CSVPWRLAGVTDTQYF.

This clonotype was found many times. The chain employs TRBV28 and TRBJ2-2; D is perhaps TRBD1 (7 bases). From germline, CDR1 is MDHEN and CDR2 SYDVKM. The V end lost 4 bases, the J end lost 4 bases, and 16 bases lay between the germline ends. The CDR3 loop spans 16 amino acids. The CDR3 protein is CASSSHGGQRTGELFF. The CDR3, as DNA: TGTGCCAGCAGTTCCCACGGGGGACAGCGCACCGGGGAGCTGTTTTTT.

This clonotype showed up just a few times. This could be a read error, since a much larger clone is one nucleotide away. This CDR3 is missing its conserved last phenylalanine or tryptophan, likely due to a read error. This chain links TRBV15 with TRBJ2-7; tentatively, D is TRBD2 (6 bases). CDR3 size: 15 residues. With 0 bases removed from V and 0 bases from J, the gap between germline ends came to 9 bases. In germline, CDR1 is LNHNV, CDR2 YYDKDF (reference sequence). The CDR3 reads CATSRDGGSSYEQYC. The CDR3 nucleotides read TGTGCCACCAGCAGAGATGGGGGGAGCTCCTACGAGCAGTACTGC.